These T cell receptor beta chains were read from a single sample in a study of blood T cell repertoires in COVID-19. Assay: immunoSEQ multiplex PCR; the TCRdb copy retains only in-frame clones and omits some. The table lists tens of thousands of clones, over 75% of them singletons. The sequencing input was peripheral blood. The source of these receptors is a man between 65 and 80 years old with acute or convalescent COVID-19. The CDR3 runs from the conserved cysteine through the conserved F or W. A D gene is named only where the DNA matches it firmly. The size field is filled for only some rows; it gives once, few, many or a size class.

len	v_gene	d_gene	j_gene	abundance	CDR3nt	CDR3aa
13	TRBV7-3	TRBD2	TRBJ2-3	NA	TGTGCCAGCAGCTTATCGGGGGGAGATACGCAGTATTTT	CASSLSGGDTQYF
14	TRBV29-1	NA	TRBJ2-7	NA	TGCAGCGTCCGCACCACAGGGTTTGGCTACGAGCAGTACTTC	CSVRTTGFGYEQYF
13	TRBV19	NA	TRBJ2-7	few	TGTGCCAGTAGTAAACAGGGAACCTACGAGCAGTACTTC	CASSKQGTYEQYF
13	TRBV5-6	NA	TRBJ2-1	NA	TGTGCCAGCAGCTTGAGGAGCCTCAATGAGCAGTTCTTC	CASSLRSLNEQFF
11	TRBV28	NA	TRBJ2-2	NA	TGTGCCGGAGGCGGCTCCGGGGAGCTGTTTTTT	CAGGGSGELFF
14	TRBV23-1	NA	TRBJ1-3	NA	TGCGCCAGCAGCTGTTCAGGGACTGGAAACACCATATATTTT	CASSCSGTGNTIYF
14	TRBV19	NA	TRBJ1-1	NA	TGTGCCAGTAGTATAGATCTGGGCAGTGCTCCCGCTTTCTTT	CASSIDLGSAPAFF
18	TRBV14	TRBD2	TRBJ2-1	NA	TGTGCCAGCAGCCAAGATTTGGGGCGGGGGGGCCTACACAATGAGCAGTTCTTC	CASSQDLGRGGLHNEQFF
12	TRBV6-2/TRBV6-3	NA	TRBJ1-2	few	TGTGCCAGCAGTTACCGAGGCGGTGGCTACACCTTC	CASSYRGGGYTF
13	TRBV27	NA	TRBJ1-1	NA	TGTGCCAGCGGCAGGGGCCGAGACACTGAAGCTTTCTTT	CASGRGRDTEAFF
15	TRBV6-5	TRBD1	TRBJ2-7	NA	TGTGCCAGCAGTTACCGTCGACAGGGGTCGTACGAGCAGTACTTC	CASSYRRQGSYEQYF
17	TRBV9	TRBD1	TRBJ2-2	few	TGTGCCAGCAGCCCTACCCGGACAGGGGTGGGCACCGGGGAGCTGTTTTTT	CASSPTRTGVGTGELFF
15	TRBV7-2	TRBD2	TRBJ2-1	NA	TGTGCCGCACGTGAGGGGCGGGGGAGCTACAATGAGCAGTTCTTC	CAAREGRGSYNEQFF
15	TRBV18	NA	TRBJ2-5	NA	TGTGCCAGCTCACCACCACAGTTACTGCAAGAGACCCAGTACTTC	CASSPPQLLQETQYF
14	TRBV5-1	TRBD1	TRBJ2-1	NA	TGCGCCAGCAGCGTCCAGGGGGACCACAATGAGCAGTTCTTC	CASSVQGDHNEQFF
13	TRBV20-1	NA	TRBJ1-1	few	TGCAGTGCTAGTTCACGGTTGAACACTGAAGCTTTCTTT	CSASSRLNTEAFF
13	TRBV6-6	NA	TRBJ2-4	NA	TGTGCCAGCAGTGGAGGGGTAGGTCACATTCAGTACTTC	CASSGGVGHIQYF
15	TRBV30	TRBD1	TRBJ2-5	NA	TGTGCCTCACTCCCGGGGACAGGGGGATTCGGGGCCCAGTACTTC	CASLPGTGGFGAQYF
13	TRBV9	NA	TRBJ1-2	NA	TGTGCCAGCAGCGCCTCGGGGGGATTAGGCTACACCTTC	CASSASGGLGYTF
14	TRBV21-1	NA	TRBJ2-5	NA	TGTGCCAGCGCTTCTCCGGCGGTTCAAGAGACCCAGTACTTC	CASASPAVQETQYF
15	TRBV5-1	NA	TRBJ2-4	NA	TGCGCCAGCAGCGCCCAAACGGTGCCCAAAAACATTCAGTACTTC	CASSAQTVPKNIQYF
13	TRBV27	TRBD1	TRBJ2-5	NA	TGTGCCAGCAGTTTTCCAGGGGGAGAGACCCAGTACTTC	CASSFPGGETQYF
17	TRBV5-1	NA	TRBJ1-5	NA	TGCGCCAGCAGCTTGGAGGGAGGGGGAAAGAACAATCAGCCCCAGCATTTT	CASSLEGGGKNNQPQHF
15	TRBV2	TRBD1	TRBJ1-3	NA	TGTGCCAGCAGTCAAGACAGGGGGCGAGGAAACACCATATATTTT	CASSQDRGRGNTIYF
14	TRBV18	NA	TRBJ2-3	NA	TGTGCCAGCTCACCACCTGAGTTGCCAGATACGCAGTATTTT	CASSPPELPDTQYF
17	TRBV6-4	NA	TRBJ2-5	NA	TGTGCCAGCAGTGACGTCGGGTCTGGCGGAGAGGTAGAGACCCAGTACTTC	CASSDVGSGGEVETQYF
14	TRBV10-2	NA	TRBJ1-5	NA	TGCGCCAGCAGACAGGGTGGTAGCAATCAGCCCCAGCATTTT	CASRQGGSNQPQHF
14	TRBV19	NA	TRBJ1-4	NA	TGTGCCACCGGGGGAGGGCCAACTAATGAAAAACTGTTTTTT	CATGGGPTNEKLFF
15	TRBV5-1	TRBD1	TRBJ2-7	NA	TGCGCCAGCAGCCCCCAGACAGGGTTTGTCTACGAGCAGTACTTC	CASSPQTGFVYEQYF
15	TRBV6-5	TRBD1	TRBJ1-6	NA	TGTGCCAGCAGGACAGGGACGGGGAAGGGTTCACCCCTCCACTTT	CASRTGTGKGSPLHF
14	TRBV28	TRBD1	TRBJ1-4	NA	TGTGCCAGCGGGCCGACAGGGGGGGGTGAAAAACTGTTTTTT	CASGPTGGGEKLFF
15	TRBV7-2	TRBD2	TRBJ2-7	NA	TGTGCCAGCAGCTCAAGCGGGGGGACCTCCTACGAGCAGTACTTC	CASSSSGGTSYEQYF
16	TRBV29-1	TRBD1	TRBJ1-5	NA	TGCAGCGTTGGTGGGACAGACGAATATAGCAATCAGCCCCAGCATTTT	CSVGGTDEYSNQPQHF
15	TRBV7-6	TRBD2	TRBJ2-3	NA	TGTGCCAGCAGCTTAGTGGCGGGGGACACAGATACGCAGTATTTT	CASSLVAGDTDTQYF
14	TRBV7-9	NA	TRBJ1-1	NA	TGTGCCAGCAGCTTAGTTGGCGGATCCTCCGAAGCTTTCTTT	CASSLVGGSSEAFF
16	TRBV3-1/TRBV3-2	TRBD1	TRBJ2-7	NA	TGTGCCAGCAGCCAAGTCGGGGGACAGGGGACGTCCGAGCAGTACTTC	CASSQVGGQGTSEQYF
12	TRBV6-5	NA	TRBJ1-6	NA	TGTGCCAGCCAGGATACAATATCACCCCTCCACTTT	CASQDTISPLHF
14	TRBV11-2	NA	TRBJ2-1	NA	TGTGCCAGCAGCTTAGTAGTTATTGTCAATGAGCAGTTCTTC	CASSLVVIVNEQFF
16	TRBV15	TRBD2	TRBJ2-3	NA	TGTGCCACCAGCAGAATAGCGGGGGGGCAGACAGATACGCAGTATTTT	CATSRIAGGQTDTQYF
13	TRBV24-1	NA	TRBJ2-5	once	TGTGCCACCAGTGAGATAGGGGAAGAGACCCAGTACTTC	CATSEIGEETQYF
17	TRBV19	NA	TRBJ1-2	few	TGTGCCAGTAGTATTGGGAGTATGTCGGCCCCGCTCCATGGCTACACCTTC	CASSIGSMSAPLHGYTF
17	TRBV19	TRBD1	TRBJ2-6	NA	TGTGCCAGTACCTTGACAGGGATCACCTCTGGGGCCAACGTCCTGACTTTC	CASTLTGITSGANVLTF
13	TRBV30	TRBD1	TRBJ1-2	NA	TGTGCCTGGAGTGAACAGGGGGACGCTGGCTACACCTTC	CAWSEQGDAGYTF
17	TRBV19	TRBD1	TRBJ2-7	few	TGTGCCAGTAGTGCAATTTCCGGGACAGGGGGGGTTAACGAGCAGTACTTC	CASSAISGTGGVNEQYF
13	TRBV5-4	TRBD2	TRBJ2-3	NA	TGTGCCAGCTTACGGGGGGGGACAGATACGCAGTATTTT	CASLRGGTDTQYF
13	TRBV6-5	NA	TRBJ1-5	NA	TGTGCCAGCAGCGTTGGACTGTGGCAGCCCCAGCATTTT	CASSVGLWQPQHF
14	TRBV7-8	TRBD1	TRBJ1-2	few	TGTGCCAGCAGCTTGCCGGGACAGGGGAATGGCTACACCTTC	CASSLPGQGNGYTF
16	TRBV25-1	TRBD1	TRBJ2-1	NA	TGTGCCAGCAGCGACCCTATAGACCTCAGGGACAGTGAGCAGTTCTTC	CASSDPIDLRDSEQFF
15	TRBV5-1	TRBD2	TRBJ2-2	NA	TGCGCCAGCAGCACCACGGGGGGAAACACCGGGGAGCTGTTTTTT	CASSTTGGNTGELFF
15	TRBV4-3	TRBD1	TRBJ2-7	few	TGCGCCAGCAGCCAAGCGACGAGACAGGGGTACGAGCAGTACTTC	CASSQATRQGYEQYF
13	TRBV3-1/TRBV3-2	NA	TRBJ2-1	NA	TGTGCCAGCAGCCAAGGGGCCTTCTATGAGCAGTTCTTC	CASSQGAFYEQFF
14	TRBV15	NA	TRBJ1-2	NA	TGTGCCACCAGCAGTACGCAGGGTATCTATGGCTACACCTTC	CATSSTQGIYGYTF
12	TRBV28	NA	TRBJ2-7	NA	TGTGCCAGCAGTGCTCAGGGCTACGAGCAGTACTTC	CASSAQGYEQYF